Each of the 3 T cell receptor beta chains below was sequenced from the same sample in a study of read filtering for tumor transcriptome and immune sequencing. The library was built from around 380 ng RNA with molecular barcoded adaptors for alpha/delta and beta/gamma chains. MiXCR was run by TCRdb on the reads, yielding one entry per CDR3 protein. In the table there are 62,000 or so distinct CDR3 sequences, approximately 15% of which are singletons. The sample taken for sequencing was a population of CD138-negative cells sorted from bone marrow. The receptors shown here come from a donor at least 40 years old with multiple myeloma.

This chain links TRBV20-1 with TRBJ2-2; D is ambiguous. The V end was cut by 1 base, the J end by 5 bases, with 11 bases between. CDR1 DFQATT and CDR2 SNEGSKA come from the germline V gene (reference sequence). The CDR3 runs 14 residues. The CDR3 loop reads CSARVTALTGELFF. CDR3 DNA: TGCAGTGCTAGAGTAACCGCGTTGACCGGGGAGCTGTTTTTT.

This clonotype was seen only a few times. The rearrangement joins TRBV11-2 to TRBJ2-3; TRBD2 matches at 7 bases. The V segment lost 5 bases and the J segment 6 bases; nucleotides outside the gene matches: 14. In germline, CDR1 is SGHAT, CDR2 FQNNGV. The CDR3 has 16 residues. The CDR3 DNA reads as TGTGCCAGCAGCCCGATGTTTGGGGGAGGGCCGGATACGCAGTATTTT. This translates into CASSPMFGGGPDTQYF.

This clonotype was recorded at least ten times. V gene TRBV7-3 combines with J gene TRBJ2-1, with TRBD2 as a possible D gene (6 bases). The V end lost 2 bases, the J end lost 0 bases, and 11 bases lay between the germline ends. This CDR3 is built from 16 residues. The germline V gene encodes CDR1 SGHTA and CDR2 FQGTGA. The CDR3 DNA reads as TGTGCCAGCAGCTTAGACGGGAGCGGCTCCTACAATGAGCAGTTCTTC. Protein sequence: CASSLDGSGSYNEQFF.